This entry lists 22 T cell receptor beta chains sequenced from one sample in a study of blood T cells in healthy people across ages. Sample-barcoded 5' priming and a J-beta primer mix drove a second PCR of 7 to 11 cycles. Via MiXCR, TCRdb re-called the 5' RACE reads, giving one row per CDR3 protein. The sample lists just over 800,000 distinct CDR3 sequences, less than 80% seen once, with about a quarter in the top ten. Sequenced input: blood. These TCRs come from a man in his thirties or forties in good health.

V usage is TRBV29-1 and J usage is TRBJ2-5; 8 bases are a match to TRBD1. Germline V CDR1 and CDR2: SQVTM, ANQGSEA. The junction had 14 bases not matched to a gene; V was cut back by 6 bases and J by 11 bases. The CDR3 sequence is 13 residues long. Here the CDR3 reads CSVRDRLILEQYF. CDR3 nucleotides: TGCAGCGTCCGGGACAGGCTAATTTTGGAGCAGTACTTC.

This clonotype showed up just once. V is TRBV6-1 and J is TRBJ2-1, with TRBD2 matching 8 bases. Germline loops: CDR1 MNHNS, CDR2 SASEGT. This CDR3 is built from 16 residues. V trimming: 7 bases; J trimming: 0 bases; junction bases outside the gene matches: 8. CDR3 coding DNA: TGTGCCAGCAATCAGATTCGGGGGGGCTCCTACAATGAGCAGTTCTTC. It codes for CASNQIRGGSYNEQFF.

The V gene is TRBV4-3, the J gene TRBJ2-7, with 11 bases that match TRBD2. This CDR3 spans 17 amino acids. The V gene end was trimmed by 1 base and the J gene end by 5 bases; junction bases not matched to a gene: 10. From germline, CDR1 is LGHNA and CDR2 YSLEER. CDR3 in DNA: TGCGCCAGCAGCCAAGGAGTAATAGCGGGGGGGCGGAACGAGCAGTACTTC. Translated, it gives CASSQGVIAGGRNEQYF.

This clonotype has only one observation. CDR3 loop: CASSWGQGDNTF. The CDR3, as DNA: TGTGCCAGCAGTTGGGGGCAGGGAGATAACACCTTC. The chain carries TRBV6-5 and TRBJ1-2; tentative D call: TRBD1 (6 bases). Germline-derived CDR1 and CDR2 are MNHEY and SVGAGI. The germline V and J ends were trimmed by 4 bases and 12 bases, with 15 bases remaining between them. The CDR3 is 12 residues long.

Here the CDR3 reads CASSLASRGAKDETQYF. For the CDR3, the DNA is TGCGCCAGCAGCTTGGCCTCCAGGGGCGCGAAGGATGAGACCCAGTACTTC. This rearrangement joins TRBV5-1 to TRBJ2-5; weak D call: TRBD1 (6 bases). The CDR3 sequence is 17 residues long. Germline V gene sequence: CDR1 SGHRS, CDR2 YFSETQ. V was cut by 0 bases and J by 5 bases, with 20 bases left in between.

The chain couples TRBV9 to TRBJ2-1; a weak D match, TRBD2 (7 bases). Deletions cut 4 bases from V and 6 bases from J, with 20 bases between. The CDR3 is 16 amino acids. Per germline, CDR1 SGDLS and CDR2 YYNGEE. The CDR3 is CASSSLRGAATNEQFF. The CDR3 DNA reads as TGTGCCAGCAGCTCTCTACGGGGGGCTGCAACCAATGAGCAGTTCTTC.

V usage is TRBV6-2 or TRBV6-3 and J usage is TRBJ2-5, with 9 bases aligning to TRBD1. J gave up 0 bases and V 6 bases, and 5 bases lay outside the gene matches. The CDR3 runs 15 residues. From germline, CDR1 is MNHEY and CDR2 SVGEGT. CDR3 bases: TGTGCCAGCAGGGAGGGACAGGGCCACCAAGAGACCCAGTACTTC. Translated, it gives CASREGQGHQETQYF.

This clonotype was seen more than once but under ten times. The chain has TRBV20-1 and TRBJ2-7; weak D call: TRBD1 (5 bases). Between the trimmed V and J ends, which lost 3 bases and 3 bases, there was a span of 9 bases. CDR1 and CDR2 from the germline V gene are DFQATT and SNEGSKA (reference sequence). CDR3 length equals 12 residues. The CDR3 is CSASLDSYEQYF. The CDR3, as DNA: TGCAGTGCTAGCCTCGACAGCTACGAGCAGTACTTC.

V is TRBV30 and J is TRBJ1-5; 8 nucleotides line up with TRBD1. The CDR3 is 15 residues long. V shed 3 bases and J 4 bases; nucleotides not matched to a gene: 8. Germline loops: CDR1 GTSNPN, CDR2 SVGIG (reference sequence). CDR3 DNA: TGTGCCTGGAGGACTTCGACAGGGGTAAATCAGCCCCAGCATTTT. It is translated as CAWRTSTGVNQPQHF.

This CDR3 reads CASTDAGLVYEQYF. The CDR3 DNA reads as TGTGCCAGCACGGATGCGGGGTTGGTCTACGAGCAGTACTTC. This chain uses TRBV12-3 or TRBV12-4 with TRBJ2-7; TRBD2 is a possible D gene (6 bases). V was clipped by 7 bases and J by 3 bases, with 16 bases between them. This CDR3 spans 14 amino acids.

The chain has TRBV3-1 and TRBJ2-4; D tentatively reads TRBD1 or TRBD2 (6 bases each). Trimming removed 0 bases at V and 1 base at J, with 10 bases between. The germline V gene has CDR1 LGHDT and CDR2 YNNKEL (reference sequence). The CDR3 is made up of 16 amino acids. The CDR3 here is CASSQDGGRAKNIQYF. The DNA for the CDR3 is TGTGCCAGCAGCCAAGATGGGGGGCGCGCCAAAAACATTCAGTACTTC.

V is TRBV21-1 and J is TRBJ1-5. TRBV21-1 is labeled a pseudogene. The CDR3 has 15 amino acids. This CDR3 is CASSKGWQIQQPQHF. The CDR3 DNA reads as TGTGCCAGCAGCAAAGGTTGGCAGATCCAACAGCCCCAGCATTTT.

This sequence joins TRBV2 and TRBJ2-7; possibly TRBD2 for D (6 bases). This CDR3 contains 12 residues. V was shortened by 3 bases and J by 4 bases, with 7 bases between the two germline ends. From germline, CDR1 is SNHLY and CDR2 FYNNEI. CDR3 nucleotides: TGTGCCAGCAGTGAGGAGGGTTACGAGCAGTACTTC. Amino acid sequence: CASSEEGYEQYF.

This clonotype has more than one count but fewer than ten. The V gene is TRBV2, the J gene TRBJ1-4; perhaps TRBD1 as D (6 bases). Per germline, CDR1 SNHLY and CDR2 FYNNEI. The CDR3 contains 15 residues. Trimming pared 5 bases from V and 4 bases from J, leaving 14 bases between. The CDR3: CASSPSTGNNEKLFF. DNA for the CDR3: TGTGCCAGCAGTCCTTCGACAGGAAATAATGAAAAACTGTTTTTT.

The gene calls are TRBV24-1 and TRBJ1-2, with D tentatively TRBD1 (6 bases). The germline gives CDR1 KGHDR, CDR2 SFDVKD. Trimming left V 3 bases short and J 6 bases short, with 13 bases between. The CDR3 has 14 amino acids. The DNA for the CDR3 is TGTGCCACCAGTGATACGGGACAAGGCCATGGCTACACCTTC. Encoded protein: CATSDTGQGHGYTF.

This clonotype appeared once. This chain links TRBV13 with TRBJ2-3; TRBD1 or TRBD2 may be the D gene (5 bases each). The CDR3 totals 16 residues. CDR1 and CDR2 (germline): PRHDT, FYEKMQ (reference sequence). Deletions cut 5 bases from V and 0 bases from J, with 15 bases between. The CDR3 is CASSLLRDHSTDTQYF. The CDR3 DNA reads as TGTGCCAGCAGCCTCCTCCGGGACCACAGCACAGATACGCAGTATTTT.

This chain joins TRBV2 and TRBJ2-5, with TRBD2 as a possible D gene (6 bases). The CDR3 runs to 15 residues. Germline V gene data show CDR1 as SNHLY and CDR2 as FYNNEI. With 4 bases removed from V and 4 bases from J, the gap between germline ends came to 16 bases. The chain's CDR3 is CASSGGGAPPETQYF. The DNA for the CDR3 is TGTGCCAGCAGTGGGGGCGGGGCCCCTCCAGAGACCCAGTACTTC.

This rearrangement joins TRBV20-1 to TRBJ1-5; 7 positions agree with TRBD1. Germline-derived CDR1 and CDR2 are DFQATT and SNEGSKA (reference sequence). The CDR3 has 14 amino acids. V lost 8 bases to trimming and J lost 5 bases; unmatched junction nucleotides: 12. The CDR3 nucleotides read TGCAGTCTTTATCGGGACAGCTATTATCAGCCCCAGCATTTT. It specifies CSLYRDSYYQPQHF.

For the CDR3, the DNA is TGTGCCAGCAGACTCGGGACTAACCTCTACGAGCAGTACTTC. It translates to CASRLGTNLYEQYF. The J gene is TRBJ2-7, the V gene TRBV6-1, with 7 bases identical to TRBD2. Trimming removed 6 bases from V and 3 bases from J; junction bases left unmatched: 8. The CDR3 covers 14 residues. Germline CDR1 MNHNS, CDR2 SASEGT.

The rearrangement uses TRBV7-8 and TRBJ1-1, with 9 bases matching TRBD1. This CDR3 is built from 15 residues. V lost 4 bases to trimming and J lost 5 bases; unmatched junction nucleotides: 8. Germline loops: CDR1 SGHVS, CDR2 FQNEAQ. This CDR3 reads CASSYPGTGMTEAFF. The CDR3 DNA sequence: TGTGCCAGCAGCTACCCCGGGACAGGGATGACTGAAGCTTTCTTT. Complete variable domain (other parts from reference TRBV7-8 and TRBJ1-1): GAGVSQSPRYKVAKRGQDVALRCDPISGHVSLFWYQQALGQGPEFLTYFQNEAQLDKSGLPSDRFFAERPEGSVSTLKIQRTQQEDSAVYLCASSYPGTGMTEAFFGQGTRLTVV.

The chain links TRBV12-3 or TRBV12-4 to TRBJ2-2; D is unclear. This CDR3 contains 13 residues. V gave up 5 bases and J gave up 6 bases, with 10 bases separating them. CDR3 residues: CASSMGLAGELFF. The CDR3 nucleotides are TGTGCCAGCAGTATGGGATTAGCCGGGGAGCTGTTTTTT.

This clonotype was observed a handful of times. The chain joins TRBV28 to TRBJ2-1; D ambiguous. CDR3 length: 14 amino acids. V was pared by 7 bases and J by 4 bases, with 14 bases between. Germline V gene data show CDR1 as MDHEN and CDR2 as SYDVKM. The CDR3 DNA reads as TGTGCCAGCACCCTAAGGGTTACATACAATGAGCAGTTCTTC. Translating gives CASTLRVTYNEQFF.